What follows are 16 T cell receptor beta chains derived from one specimen sequenced in a study of CD8+ T cells in alopecia areata. Following extraction, RNA underwent reverse transcription to cDNA, which served as the sequencing template. The repertoire was sequenced with immunoSEQ multiplex PCR; TCRdb's copy has only in-frame clones and lacks some. The data hold tens of thousands of clones, with 90% to 97% observed a single time. Sequenced material: CD8+ T cells sorted from blood, taken at week 0. The origin of the receptors is a human donor with alopecia areata.

The genes are TRBV4-3 and TRBJ2-2; 16 bases align to TRBD2. The CDR3 consists of 19 residues. The germline V gene has CDR1 LGHNA and CDR2 YSLEER. V was pared by 4 bases and J by 3 bases, with 8 bases of the junction left unmatched. The CDR3 nucleotides read TGCGCCAGCAGCCCGGGACTAGCGGGGGGGCGCGATTACACCGGGGAGCTGTTTTTT. Its protein is CASSPGLAGGRDYTGELFF.

This chain links TRBV4-3 with TRBJ2-1, with D unresolved. Trimming stripped 1 base from V and 0 bases from J, with 16 bases between. Germline CDR1 reads LGHNA; CDR2 reads YSLEER. The CDR3 sequence is 18 residues long. The CDR3 protein is CASSQGGSLGLSYNEQFF. DNA for the CDR3: TGCGCCAGCAGCCAAGGCGGATCGTTAGGTCTCTCCTACAATGAGCAGTTCTTC.

The V and J genes are TRBV7-9 and TRBJ1-1; TRBD1 matches 8 bases. The CDR3 contains 15 residues. Per the germline V gene, CDR1 is SEHNR and CDR2 is FQNEAQ (reference sequence). After removal of 1 base from V and 1 base from J, the junction contained 2 bases not matched to a gene. The CDR3 DNA follows: TGTGCCAGCAGCTTAGTGGGGACAGGGAACACTGAAGCTTTCTTT. Its translation: CASSLVGTGNTEAFF.

The rearrangement joins TRBV6-6 to TRBJ2-1; D is possibly TRBD2 (5 bases). The CDR3 has 16 amino acids. V lost 0 bases to trimming and J lost 1 base, with 10 bases between them. Per germline, CDR1 MNHNY and CDR2 SVGAGI (reference sequence). The CDR3 reads CASSYSLAGSYNEQFF. DNA of the CDR3: TGTGCCAGCAGTTACTCCCTAGCCGGGTCCTACAATGAGCAGTTCTTC.

This clone was picked up one time. The rearrangement joins TRBV29-1 to TRBJ2-2, with D uncertain. Germline-derived CDR1 and CDR2 are SQVTM and ANQGSEA. V was cut by 4 bases and J by 0 bases, with 6 bases left in between. The CDR3 covers 13 residues. The CDR3 reads CSVVDANTGELFF. CDR3 sequence (DNA): TGCAGCGTTGTAGACGCGAACACCGGGGAGCTGTTTTTT.

This sequence joins TRBV30 and TRBJ1-3; tentatively, D is TRBD1 (5 bases). The V end lost 3 bases, the J end lost 3 bases, and 9 bases lay between the germline ends. This CDR3 is 13 amino acids long. The germline CDR1 and CDR2 sequences are GTSNPN and SVGIG (reference sequence). In DNA form, the CDR3 reads TGTGCCTGGAGAGGGGAAAATGGAAACACCATATATTTT. It specifies CAWRGENGNTIYF.

This chain links TRBV13 with TRBJ2-1, with TRBD1 as a possible D gene (5 bases). Trimming pared 2 bases from V and 9 bases from J, leaving 11 bases between. The CDR3 length is 13 residues. In germline, CDR1 is PRHDT, CDR2 FYEKMQ (reference sequence). The CDR3 DNA reads as TGTGCCAGCAGCTTAAGCAGGGTGGGTGAGCAGTTCTTC. It encodes CASSLSRVGEQFF.

The chain links TRBV29-1 to TRBJ2-2, with D hard to call. The V gene lost 3 bases and the J gene lost 6 bases, with 14 bases spanning the gap. The CDR3 totals 14 residues. Germline V gives CDR1 SQVTM, CDR2 ANQGSEA. Here the CDR3 DNA reads TGCAGCGTTGATGTCGGCGATCGATCCGGGGAGCTGTTTTTT. Amino acid sequence: CSVDVGDRSGELFF.

The chain combines TRBV7-3 with TRBJ2-3; 12 bases agree with TRBD2. The V segment lost 5 bases and the J segment 3 bases; nucleotides outside the gene matches: 3. In germline, CDR1 is SGHTA, CDR2 FQGTGA. The CDR3 totals 15 residues. The CDR3 coding sequence is TGTGCCAGCAGCCCTAGCGGGGGGGCTACAGATACGCAGTATTTT. Its protein is CASSPSGGATDTQYF.

The chain joins TRBV4-3 to TRBJ2-7; 10 bases agree with TRBD2. CDR1 LGHNA and CDR2 YSLEER come from the germline V gene. This CDR3 comprises 17 residues. V dropped 0 bases and J dropped 3; count of bases not matched to a gene: 8. The CDR3: CASSQDRASGGVYEQYF. CDR3 nucleotide sequence: TGCGCCAGCAGCCAAGATCGGGCTAGCGGGGGTGTCTACGAGCAGTACTTC.

This clone was recorded only once. The rearrangement uses TRBV18 and TRBJ1-2, with D tentatively TRBD1 (5 bases). The CDR3 extends over 14 amino acids. The V gene lost 3 bases and the J gene lost 6 bases, with 14 bases spanning the gap. Germline V CDR1 and CDR2: KGHSH, LQKENI. Here the CDR3 reads CASSPPETANGYTF. The CDR3 bases are TGTGCCAGCTCACCGCCCGAGACAGCTAATGGCTACACCTTC.

V gene TRBV19 combines with J gene TRBJ2-1; 10 nucleotides align to TRBD2. Germline-derived CDR1 and CDR2 are LNHDA and SQIVND (reference sequence). The CDR3 length is 14 residues. After removal of 7 bases from V and 6 bases from J, the junction contained 6 bases not matched to a gene. The CDR3 is CASKPGLAINEQFF. Written as DNA, the CDR3 is TGTGCCAGTAAACCGGGACTAGCGATCAATGAGCAGTTCTTC.

This chain uses TRBV7-2 with TRBJ1-2, with unresolved D. The V gene lost 2 bases and the J gene lost 6 bases, with 13 bases spanning the gap. This CDR3 has 14 residues. The germline CDR1 and CDR2 sequences are SGHTA and FQGNSA. The CDR3 DNA follows: TGTGCCAGCAGCTTATCGTCCAGCGCGGATGGCTACACCTTC. Protein product: CASSLSSSADGYTF. Filled out from reference TRBV7-2 and TRBJ1-2, the complete variable domain reads GAGVSQSPSNKVTEKGKDVELRCDPISGHTALYWYRQSLGQGLEFLIYFQGNSAPDKSGLPSDRFSAERTGGSVSTLTIQRTQQEDSAVYLCASSLSSSADGYTFGSGTRLTVV.

The chain has TRBV5-1 and TRBJ2-1, with 10 nucleotides matching TRBD1. The CDR3 covers 18 residues. V shed 3 bases, J shed 5 bases, and the junction held 14 bases outside the gene matches. Germline loops: CDR1 SGHRS, CDR2 YFSETQ. The CDR3 nucleotides read TGCGCCAGCAGCTCACGTAGACAGGGGGCGGCAATTGACAATGAGCAGTTCTTC. Translating it yields CASSSRRQGAAIDNEQFF.

The rearrangement uses TRBV23-1 and TRBJ2-1; D is ambiguous. TRBV23-1 is identified as an open reading frame with a role that is uncertain. Trimming removed 4 bases from V and 10 bases from J, with 11 bases in between. The CDR3 is made up of 12 amino acids. CDR3 region: CASSPQNEEQFF. The CDR3 nucleotides are TGCGCCAGCAGTCCTCAAAACGAGGAGCAGTTCTTC.

This chain links TRBV13 with TRBJ2-1, with a weak D call TRBD1 (5 bases). Trimming stripped 0 bases from V and 5 bases from J, with 14 bases between. Germline V CDR1 and CDR2: PRHDT, FYEKMQ (reference sequence). This CDR3 region has 16 residues. CDR3 in amino acids: CASSLGDRRRHNEQFF. As DNA, the CDR3 is TGTGCCAGCAGCTTAGGCGACAGAAGGAGACACAATGAGCAGTTCTTC.